This TCR beta chain was identified during a study of cytomegalovirus exposure and HLA in healthy donors. The study ran its PCR with 60 Vbeta and 13 Jbeta primers. TCRdb's copy holds only in-frame clones and misses some; the assay was immunoSEQ multiplex PCR. Its table records fewer than 200,000 clones. Germline V gene lookup returns CDR1 WSHSY and CDR2 SAAADI. V gave up 3 bases and J gave up 0 bases, with 9 bases separating them. The CDR3 runs to 16 residues. The chain is built from TRBV10-2 and TRBJ2-6; weak D call: TRBD1 (5 bases). Sequences were obtained from PBMCs. This TCR derives from a woman in her sixties or seventies in good health and CMV-seronegative. The chain's CDR3 is CASSDREPSGANVLTF. The CDR3 DNA reads as TGCGCCAGCAGTGACAGGGAACCCTCTGGGGCCAACGTCCTGACTTTC.